The next 32 T cell receptor beta chains were all read from a single sample in a study of shared clonotypes between healthy human individuals. Profiling relied on immunoSEQ multiplex PCR, and the TCRdb table lists in-frame clones only, not all of them. The repertoire has over a million clones, roughly 96% of them found once; the top ten carry 0.95% to 1.5%. The sample was naive CD4+ T cells sorted from blood. Subset in this sample: CD45RA+ positively selected. These receptors were collected from a man aged 30 to 39 in good health.

The chain joins TRBV2 to TRBJ2-7, with 7 bases aligning to TRBD1. The CDR3 contains 13 residues. Germline CDR1 and CDR2: SNHLY and FYNNEI. V was clipped by 4 bases and J by 6 bases; unmatched bases: 6. Here the CDR3 reads CASSGQGTSEQYF. For the CDR3, the DNA is TGTGCCAGCAGTGGACAGGGCACGAGCGAGCAGTACTTC.

The chain is built from TRBV10-2 and TRBJ2-2; no reliable D call. Trimming cost V 2 bases and J 0 bases, with 7 bases left between them. This CDR3 is 15 amino acids long. Per germline, CDR1 WSHSY and CDR2 SAAADI. The CDR3: CASSEISPNTGELFF. CDR3 DNA sequence: TGCGCCAGCAGTGAGATCAGTCCGAACACCGGGGAGCTGTTTTTT.

CDR3 loop: CASRTGGGEQYF. The CDR3 DNA reads as TGTGCCAGCAGGACAGGGGGCGGTGAGCAGTACTTC. This chain joins TRBV2 and TRBJ2-7, with 10 bases that match TRBD1. Germline values: CDR1 SNHLY, CDR2 FYNNEI. The CDR3 has 12 residues. With V trimmed by 6 bases and J by 7 bases, 3 bases remained unmatched.

The chain has TRBV28 and TRBJ2-7; maybe TRBD1 (6 bases). V was cut by 4 bases and J by 7 bases, with 17 bases left in between. This CDR3 is 14 amino acids long. Germline V gene lookup returns CDR1 MDHEN and CDR2 SYDVKM. CDR3 sequence (DNA): TGTGCCAGCAGTTCCCCAGGACAGCTCGGGGAGCAGTACTTC. It yields the protein CASSSPGQLGEQYF.

The V and J genes are TRBV6-5 and TRBJ2-7, with a weak D call TRBD1 (5 bases). Germline CDR1 MNHEY, CDR2 SVGAGI. The CDR3 sequence is 12 residues long. Trimming cost V 5 bases and J 4 bases, with 9 bases left between them. CDR3 DNA: TGTGCCAGCAGTGACAACAGGTACGAGCAGTACTTC. Translated: CASSDNRYEQYF.

The chain is built from TRBV15 and TRBJ2-5; D is possibly TRBD1 (7 bases). V gave up 1 base and J gave up 5 bases, with 14 bases separating them. This CDR3 has 15 residues. The germline V gene encodes CDR1 LNHNV and CDR2 YYDKDF (reference sequence). The CDR3 region has the DNA TGTGCCACCAGCAGAGCCCGGGACAGCGGGGAGACCCAGTACTTC. It yields the protein CATSRARDSGETQYF.

The chain is built from TRBV7-9 and TRBJ2-1; TRBD2 aligns across 7 bases. The CDR3 runs 16 residues. Germline V gives CDR1 SEHNR, CDR2 FQNEAQ (reference sequence). Unmatched junction bases numbered 11, after V lost 5 bases and J lost 4 bases. The CDR3 region has the DNA TGTGCCAGCAGCCCCCCTCTAGCGGTACTATACAATGAGCAGTTCTTC. It codes for CASSPPLAVLYNEQFF.

The chain has TRBV7-8 and TRBJ2-7, with D maybe TRBD2 (7 bases). The CDR3 is made up of 14 amino acids. The V end was cut by 5 bases, the J end by 6 bases, with 17 bases between. Germline CDR1 SGHVS, CDR2 FQNEAQ. This CDR3 reads CASSPRGGPSEQYF. The CDR3 DNA reads as TGTGCCAGCAGCCCAAGGGGGGGACCCTCCGAGCAGTACTTC. The full variable domain, with the rest looked up from reference TRBV7-8 and TRBJ2-7, is GAGVSQSPRYKVAKRGQDVALRCDPISGHVSLFWYQQALGQGPEFLTYFQNEAQLDKSGLPSDRFFAERPEGSVSTLKIQRTQQEDSAVYLCASSPRGGPSEQYFGPGTRLTVT.

V is TRBV5-4 and J is TRBJ2-7; D may be TRBD2 (6 bases). This CDR3 has 14 amino acids. Trimming took 4 bases from V and 2 from J, leaving 13 bases between them. From germline, CDR1 is SGHNT and CDR2 YYREEE (reference sequence). The CDR3 nucleotides are TGTGCCAGCAGCGTAGCGGCGCCTACCTACGAGCAGTACTTC. It codes for CASSVAAPTYEQYF.

In this sample, this clone turned up once. The chain is built from TRBV6-4 and TRBJ2-3; D is uncertain. Deletions cut 3 bases from V and 0 bases from J, with 7 bases between. The CDR3 extends over 14 amino acids. Germline CDR1 reads MRHNA; CDR2 reads SNTAGT. The CDR3 reads CASSELPSTDTQYF. CDR3 in DNA: TGTGCCAGCAGTGAGCTTCCTAGCACAGATACGCAGTATTTT.

The gene calls are TRBV7-9 and TRBJ2-7; 13 bases are shared with TRBD2. The ends lost 8 bases at V and 0 bases at J; junction bases unmatched: 7. The CDR3 covers 16 residues. Germline V gives CDR1 SEHNR, CDR2 FQNEAQ (reference sequence). The CDR3 DNA is TGTGCCAGCTCCGGGACTAGCGGGATCCGCTCCTACGAGCAGTACTTC. Translation gives CASSGTSGIRSYEQYF.

The V and J genes are TRBV25-1 and TRBJ2-5; 10 bases agree with TRBD2. The V and J ends lost 3 bases and 0 bases, in that order; junction bases with no gene match: 10. Germline values: CDR1 MGHDK, CDR2 SYGVNS. The CDR3 contains 18 residues. CDR3 coding DNA: TGTGCCAGCAGTGAGCCTAGCGGGAGTTTAGCGTACCAAGAGACCCAGTACTTC. Translating gives CASSEPSGSLAYQETQYF. Based on the CDR3 plus reference TRBV25-1 and TRBJ2-5, the full variable domain is EADIYQTPRYLVIGTGKKITLECSQTMGHDKMYWYQQDPGMELHLIHYSYGVNSTEKGDLSSESTVSRIRTEHFPLTLESARPSHTSQYLCASSEPSGSLAYQETQYFGPGTRLLVL.

The rearrangement joins TRBV2 to TRBJ1-5; 9 nucleotides agree with TRBD1. The CDR3 spans 15 residues. Losses at the gene ends were 5 bases for V and 1 base for J; bases not matched to a gene: 3. Per the germline V gene, CDR1 is SNHLY and CDR2 is FYNNEI. CDR3 sequence reads: CASSSDRGSNQPQHF. In nucleotides, the CDR3 is TGTGCCAGCAGTAGCGACAGGGGGAGCAATCAGCCCCAGCATTTT.

The chain carries TRBV12-5 and TRBJ2-1; D is perhaps TRBD2 (5 bases). The V and J ends lost 7 bases and 1 base respectively, with 14 bases between them. The CDR3 is 15 amino acids. CDR1 is LGHNT and CDR2 is FRNRAP in the germline V gene. The CDR3 DNA sequence: TGTGCTAGTGCCACAGCGGATCCGTCCTACAATGAGCAGTTCTTC. This encodes CASATADPSYNEQFF.

The chain is built from TRBV7-2 and TRBJ1-4; no clear D. The germline V and J ends were trimmed by 3 bases and 12 bases, with 14 bases remaining between them. CDR1 is SGHTA and CDR2 is FQGNSA in the germline V gene. The CDR3 totals 13 residues. As DNA, the CDR3 is TGTGCCAGCAGCTTGAAAGAGGGTGGGGAACTGTTTTTT. Translating gives CASSLKEGGELFF.

Concerning this clone: Other DNA sequences in this specimen translate into the identical CDR3. The gene calls are TRBV5-1 and TRBJ2-1, with D unclear. The germline gives CDR1 SGHRS, CDR2 YFSETQ. Trimming removed 0 bases at V and 0 bases at J, with 7 bases between. The CDR3 contains 15 residues. The CDR3 nucleotides are TGCGCCAGCAGCTTGGCGTCCAACTCCTACAATGAGCAGTTCTTC. This gives the protein CASSLASNSYNEQFF.

This chain links TRBV10-3 with TRBJ2-5, with TRBD2 identical over 10 bases. The CDR3 has 14 amino acids. Germline CDR1 ENHRY, CDR2 SYGVKD. The trim removed 4 bases at V and 5 bases at J, leaving 4 bases unmatched. The CDR3 here is CAISASGSPETQYF. The CDR3 region has the DNA TGTGCCATCAGTGCTAGCGGGAGCCCCGAGACCCAGTACTTC.

CDR3 sequence (DNA): TGTGCCAGCAGCTTGGGGGCGGGACAGAACTACGAGCAGTACTTC. Its translation: CASSLGAGQNYEQYF. This chain links TRBV5-4 with TRBJ2-7, with D possibly matching TRBD1 (7 bases). Trimming took off 0 bases at V and 3 bases at J, with 13 bases between the two ends. Germline CDR1 SGHNT, CDR2 YYREEE (reference sequence). The CDR3 totals 15 residues.

This sequence joins TRBV18 and TRBJ2-3; 10 bases are a match to TRBD2. V gave up 3 bases and J gave up 2 bases; unmatched junction bases: 8. From germline, CDR1 is KGHSH and CDR2 LQKENI. The CDR3 loop spans 17 amino acids. The CDR3 is CASSPIRTSGATDTQYF. CDR3 bases: TGTGCCAGCTCACCTATTAGGACTAGCGGAGCCACAGATACGCAGTATTTT.

The chain carries TRBV7-9 and TRBJ2-3; D might be TRBD1 (5 bases). The germline CDR1 and CDR2 sequences are SEHNR and FQNEAQ (reference sequence). CDR3 length: 14 residues. Trimming removed 5 bases from V and 2 bases from J, with 11 bases in between. The CDR3 region has the DNA TGTGCCAGCAGCCCTAGACAGCACACAGATACGCAGTATTTT. As protein: CASSPRQHTDTQYF.

The chain is built from TRBV11-2 and TRBJ1-1; no definite D call. V shed 5 bases and J shed 4 bases, with 8 bases lying between them. This CDR3 comprises 12 residues. The germline V gene encodes CDR1 SGHAT and CDR2 FQNNGV. CDR3 coding DNA: TGTGCCAGCAGCCGTTGGAGCACTGAAGCTTTCTTT. Its protein product is CASSRWSTEAFF.

The gene calls are TRBV7-8 and TRBJ1-5; D might be TRBD1 (6 bases). Per germline, CDR1 SGHVS and CDR2 FQNEAQ. There are 13 residues in the CDR3. V was trimmed by 5 bases and J by 11 bases, leaving 16 bases between them. This CDR3 is CASSPGQSRAQHF. As DNA, the CDR3 is TGTGCCAGCAGCCCTGGACAGAGCAGGGCCCAGCATTTT.

This chain joins TRBV27 and TRBJ2-3; no reliable D call. The CDR3 is made up of 14 amino acids. V dropped 0 bases and J dropped 4 bases, with 8 bases sitting between them. Looked up from germline, CDR1 is MNHEY and CDR2 is SMNVEV (reference sequence). The CDR3 protein is CASSLSGSPDTQYF. The CDR3 DNA sequence: TGTGCCAGCAGTTTATCAGGTTCCCCAGATACGCAGTATTTT.

The J gene is TRBJ2-3, the V gene TRBV20-1; 8 nucleotides line up with TRBD1. Germline-derived CDR1 and CDR2 are DFQATT and SNEGSKA (reference sequence). The CDR3 sequence is 11 residues long. CDR3 in DNA: TGCAGCCAGGGGGCAACAGATACGCAGTATTTT. It translates to CSQGATDTQYF.

As to this clone: A junction boundary mismatches the germline segment, possibly from a read error. The rearrangement links TRBV19 to TRBJ1-4, with a possible D match to TRBD1 (6 bases). The CDR3 consists of 17 residues. From germline, CDR1 is LNHDA and CDR2 SQIVND (reference sequence). CDR3 DNA: TGTGCCAGCAGTATGGGGTTTTCTGCGCAGGGGAGGGAAAAACTGTTTTTT. It specifies CASSMGFSAQGREKLFF.

Worth noting for this clone: Other DNA sequences in the sample encode the same CDR3. The chain recombines TRBV11-2 with TRBJ2-7; 10 bases are shared with TRBD1. The germline gives CDR1 SGHAT, CDR2 FQNNGV. Germline trimming cut 5 bases from V and 5 bases from J; bases unmatched to any gene: 6. The CDR3 runs to 14 residues. The CDR3 reads CASSPGTGVNEQYF. The CDR3 bases are TGTGCCAGCAGCCCTGGGACAGGGGTTAACGAGCAGTACTTC.

The chain has TRBV6-6 and TRBJ1-2, with no clear D. From germline, CDR1 is MNHNY and CDR2 SVGAGI (reference sequence). The V and J ends lost 6 bases and 0 bases respectively, with 17 bases between them. This CDR3 region has 16 residues. The CDR3 DNA reads TGTGCCAGCAGCCTACCTCAGTCTGCTTCTAACTATGGCTACACCTTC. This sequence encodes CASSLPQSASNYGYTF.

This clone was recorded a few times. This chain connects TRBV5-1 to TRBJ2-7, with D perhaps matching TRBD1 (6 bases). Germline CDR1 is SGHRS and CDR2 is YFSETQ. Trimming took 0 bases from V and 3 from J, leaving 10 bases between them. This CDR3 region has 14 residues. CDR3 coding DNA: TGCGCCAGCAGCTTGGCGCAGGGGATCTACGAGCAGTACTTC. Its protein is CASSLAQGIYEQYF.

The chain carries TRBV6-5 and TRBJ1-2; D not resolved. The germline CDR1 and CDR2 sequences are MNHEY and SVGAGI. V was shortened by 0 bases and J by 4 bases, with 15 bases between the two germline ends. This CDR3 has 16 amino acids. CDR3 in amino acids: CASSYSRFGSIYGYTF. CDR3 sequence (DNA): TGTGCCAGCAGTTACTCGAGGTTTGGGAGTATCTATGGCTACACCTTC.

Points on this clone: This specimen includes other DNA sequences encoding the same CDR3. J is TRBJ2-2 and V is TRBV5-1; 7 bases match TRBD1. Germline V gene sequence: CDR1 SGHRS, CDR2 YFSETQ. V trimming: 0 bases; J trimming: 5 bases; junction bases outside the gene matches: 1. This CDR3 is 14 amino acids long. Here the CDR3 reads CASSLGTGTGELFF. CDR3 bases: TGCGCCAGCAGCTTGGGGACAGGAACCGGGGAGCTGTTTTTT.

The chain links TRBV5-4 to TRBJ2-5; TRBD1 matches at 10 bases. CDR1 is SGHNT, CDR2 YYREEE, per germline (reference sequence). CDR3 length: 16 residues. Germline trimming cut 0 bases from V and 0 bases from J; bases unmatched to any gene: 2. CDR3 protein: CASSLGDRGYQETQYF. CDR3 bases: TGTGCCAGCAGCTTGGGGGACAGGGGATACCAAGAGACCCAGTACTTC.

A remark on this clone: Sequence at one end of the junction differs from germline and may be a read error. This chain uses TRBV19 with TRBJ2-2; no clear D. This CDR3 has 12 amino acids. Germline CDR1 LNHDA, CDR2 SQIVND (reference sequence). Here the CDR3 DNA reads TGTGCCAGTCGAAAAAACAACGGGGAGCTGTTTTTT. It specifies CASRKNNGELFF.